This is a list of T cell receptor beta chains from one sample in a study of blood T cell repertoires in COVID-19. Generated by immunoSEQ multiplex PCR, the TCRdb table keeps only in-frame clones and is missing some. This sample yields under 350,000 clones, of which over 85% are seen a single time; around 2.5% belongs to the top ten. The material sequenced was PBMCs or T cells enriched from blood (not recorded which). These receptor sequences come from a man aged 60 to 75 who had recovered from COVID-19. CDR3s include the opening cysteine and the closing phenylalanine or tryptophan. D genes are given only for firm matches. Some rows have no size entry. The others give once, few or many, or a class for an expanded clone.

D gene	clone size	V gene	J gene	CDR3 DNA	CDR3 protein
-	-	TRBV5-1	TRBJ1-4	TGCGCCAGCAGCGGGGACATCGGAAAACTGTTTTTT	CASSGDIGKLFF
-	-	TRBV18	TRBJ2-1	TGTGCCAGCTCACCTCTAGAGACCCTTAGCTCCTACAATGAGCAGTTCTTC	CASSPLETLSSYNEQFF
TRBD1	-	TRBV10-1	TRBJ1-3	TGCGCCAGCAGTGCCGAACCGACAGGGAGGTTACCTGGAAACACCATATATTTT	CASSAEPTGRLPGNTIYF
-	-	TRBV11-1	TRBJ1-2	TGTGCCAGCAGCCCCACCAGGGGTAACGGCTACACCTTC	CASSPTRGNGYTF
-	-	TRBV5-6	TRBJ1-2	TGTGCCAGCAGCCAGGGGCCCCGAAACCGACTAGGCTACACCTTC	CASSQGPRNRLGYTF
-	-	TRBV4-1	TRBJ2-7	TGCGCCAGCAGCCAAGAAGGGACTTTACTAACCTACGAGCAGTACTTC	CASSQEGTLLTYEQYF
-	-	TRBV30	TRBJ2-7	TGTGCCTGGAGTGTCGGGGGCGAGCAGTACTTC	CAWSVGGEQYF
-	-	TRBV25-1	TRBJ1-1	TGTGCCAGCAGTGAAAACGCAGTGAACACTGAAGCTTTCTTT	CASSENAVNTEAFF
-	-	TRBV7-2	TRBJ1-3	TGTGCCAGCAGCCAATATGGGGCAGGGTGGGGAAACACCATATATTTT	CASSQYGAGWGNTIYF
-	few	TRBV12-3/TRBV12-4	TRBJ2-1	TGTGCCAGCAGTTTATCTAGCGACAATGAGCAGTTCTTC	CASSLSSDNEQFF
TRBD1	-	TRBV5-1	TRBJ1-3	TGCGCCAGCAGCTTGCAGGGGGTCGAATCTGGAAACACCATATATTTT	CASSLQGVESGNTIYF
-	-	TRBV14	TRBJ1-1	TGTGCCAGCAGCCGACAACCGAACACTGAAGCTTTCTTT	CASSRQPNTEAFF
TRBD1	-	TRBV28	TRBJ1-1	TGTGCCAGCAGCGAAGGGTCGCAGGGGGCGGGGGAAGCTTTCTTT	CASSEGSQGAGEAFF
TRBD1	-	TRBV24-1	TRBJ2-5	TGTGCCACCAGTGATTCGCAGACAGGACAGGGGCGGGAGACCCAGTACTTC	CATSDSQTGQGRETQYF
-	-	TRBV9	TRBJ2-1	TGTGCCAGCAGCGAAGTGGGGAGGTACTACAATGAGCAGTTCTTC	CASSEVGRYYNEQFF
TRBD1	-	TRBV5-4	TRBJ1-1	TGTGCCAGCAGCGTGGGGACAGGGGGCTATGTCACTGAAGCTTTCTTT	CASSVGTGGYVTEAFF
-	-	TRBV30	TRBJ2-5	TGTGCCTGGAGTAAGGGGAATCAAGAGACCCAGTACTTC	CAWSKGNQETQYF
-	-	TRBV29-1	TRBJ1-5	TGCAGCGTAGCCGAGGGCCAGCGTGGGCCCCAGCATTTT	CSVAEGQRGPQHF
TRBD2	-	TRBV2	TRBJ2-1	TGTGCCAGCAGTGGCACCGGGACTACAAGGAATGAGCAGTTCTTC	CASSGTGTTRNEQFF
TRBD2	-	TRBV27	TRBJ2-2	TGTGCCAGCAGTCCGGGACTAGCGGTCGCGAGGGCCGGGGAGCTGTTTTTT	CASSPGLAVARAGELFF
-	-	TRBV4-3	TRBJ1-3	TGCGCCAGCAGCCAAGAGGTGGCCAGGGCGTTATATTTT	CASSQEVARALYF
TRBD1	-	TRBV2	TRBJ1-1	TGTGCCAGCAGGGACAGGGAATGGAACACTGAAGCTTTCTTT	CASRDREWNTEAFF
-	-	TRBV27	TRBJ1-6	TGTGCCAGCAATGAGCTGGGGTCCGGGGATTCACCCCTCCACTTT	CASNELGSGDSPLHF
-	-	TRBV6-5	TRBJ1-1	TGTGCCAGCTTGGGACACCCCGCCCTCGGAGCTTTCTTT	CASLGHPALGAFF
-	-	TRBV5-6	TRBJ2-7	TGTGCCAGCAGCGACCGGGACAACCAGTACTTC	CASSDRDNQYF
TRBD1	-	TRBV5-1	TRBJ1-2	TGCGCCAGCAGCATTGGGACAGCTCGGGACTATGGCTACACCTTC	CASSIGTARDYGYTF
TRBD1	-	TRBV7-9	TRBJ1-6	TGTGCCGCAGGGACAGGGAGCTCCTATAATTCACCCCTCCACTTT	CAAGTGSSYNSPLHF
TRBD1	-	TRBV11-2	TRBJ1-4	TGTGCCAGCAGCTTATACAGGGGTGGTGAAAAACTGTTTTTT	CASSLYRGGEKLFF
-	-	TRBV27	TRBJ2-1	TGTGCCAGCAGTTTGGGGCGGCCCCAGGGAAATGAGCAGTTCTTC	CASSLGRPQGNEQFF
-	few	TRBV6-2/TRBV6-3	TRBJ2-7	TGTGCCAGCAGCTTACAGGGTCGACTCTACGAGCAGTACTTC	CASSLQGRLYEQYF
TRBD2	-	TRBV7-6	TRBJ2-1	TGTGCCAGCAGCTTAGGTAGGCCCGGGCTAGCGGGAGGCCCTAGCTCCTACAATGAGCAGTTCTTC	CASSLGRPGLAGGPSSYNEQFF
-	-	TRBV6-5	TRBJ1-4	TGTGCCAGCAGTATCCTCGGTAATGAAAAACTGTTTTTT	CASSILGNEKLFF
-	-	TRBV24-1	TRBJ2-2	TGTGCCACCAGTGAACAGAAGAACACCGGGGAGCTGTTTTTT	CATSEQKNTGELFF
-	-	TRBV6-1	TRBJ1-5	TGTGCCAGCACCTCAGCCGGGAATCAGCCCCAGCATTTT	CASTSAGNQPQHF
TRBD2	-	TRBV5-1	TRBJ2-1	TGCGCCAGCAGCTACCACCGCCCCACTAGCGGGGCCTACTACAATGAGCAGTTCTTC	CASSYHRPTSGAYYNEQFF
-	-	TRBV29-1	TRBJ1-1	TGCAGCGTCACAGACAGTGTGAACACTGAAGCTTTCTTT	CSVTDSVNTEAFF
TRBD1	-	TRBV5-4	TRBJ1-2	TGTGCCAGCAGCTCCGGACAGGGACTTGGCTACACCTTC	CASSSGQGLGYTF
TRBD1	-	TRBV6-1	TRBJ1-1	TGTGCCAGCAGTCAAGGACAGGTTAGGGGTAACACTGAAGCTTTCTTT	CASSQGQVRGNTEAFF
-	-	TRBV6-5	TRBJ1-6	TGTGCCAGCAGTCAGTTGGGGGGTTCACCCCTCCACTTT	CASSQLGGSPLHF
-	-	TRBV25-1	TRBJ2-7	TGTGCCAGCAGTTTCGGCGGGCTGAGCTCCTACGAGCAGTACTTC	CASSFGGLSSYEQYF
TRBD2	-	TRBV7-9	TRBJ2-1	TGTGCCAGCAGCAGGAGCGCTAGCGGGGGCTCCTACAATGAGCAGTTCTTC	CASSRSASGGSYNEQFF
TRBD2	-	TRBV6-2/TRBV6-3	TRBJ2-7	TGTGCCAGCAGTTCCTTGGAGGGACTAGCTGTCTACCTCGAGCAGTACTTC	CASSSLEGLAVYLEQYF
-	-	TRBV6-2/TRBV6-3	TRBJ2-7	TGTGCCAGCAGTTCGCCACGGGTCTTCGAGCAGTACTTC	CASSSPRVFEQYF
TRBD1	-	TRBV7-8	TRBJ2-7	TGTGCCAGCAGCTCAACCGGGACAGGGATCACCTACGAGCAGTACTTC	CASSSTGTGITYEQYF
TRBD2	-	TRBV11-3	TRBJ2-1	TGTGCCAGCAGCTTAGATATAGCGGGGGTAGCCGGGGAGCAGTTCTTC	CASSLDIAGVAGEQFF
-	-	TRBV4-3	TRBJ1-4	TGCGCCAGCAGCCACCGTACCGGGGGGGACACGGCTAATGAAAAACTGTTTTTT	CASSHRTGGDTANEKLFF
-	-	TRBV5-1	TRBJ2-7	TGCGCCAGCGGTCAAGGTTTGACGGGCGAGCAGTACTTC	CASGQGLTGEQYF
-	-	TRBV19	TRBJ2-2	TGTGCCAGTAGTGTTAGGGGGTTTAACACCGGGGAGCTGTTTTTT	CASSVRGFNTGELFF
-	-	TRBV9	TRBJ2-2	TGTGCCAGCAGCTTACTACAGGGCGCCGGGGAGCTGTTTTTT	CASSLLQGAGELFF